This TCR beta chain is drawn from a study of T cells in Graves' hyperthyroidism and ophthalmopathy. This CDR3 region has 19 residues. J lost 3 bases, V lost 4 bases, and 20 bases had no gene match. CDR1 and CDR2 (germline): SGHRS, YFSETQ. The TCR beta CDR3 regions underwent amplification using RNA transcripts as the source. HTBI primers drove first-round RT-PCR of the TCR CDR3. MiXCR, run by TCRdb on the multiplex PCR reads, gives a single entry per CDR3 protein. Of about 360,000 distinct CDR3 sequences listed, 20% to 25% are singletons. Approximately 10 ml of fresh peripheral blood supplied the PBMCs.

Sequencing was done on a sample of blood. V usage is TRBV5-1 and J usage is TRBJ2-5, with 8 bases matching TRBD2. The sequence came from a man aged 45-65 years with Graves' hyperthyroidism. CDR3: CASSISGGPQPPSEETQYF. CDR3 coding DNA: TGCGCCAGCAGCATCTCGGGAGGGCCTCAACCACCCAGCGAAGAGACCCAGTACTTC. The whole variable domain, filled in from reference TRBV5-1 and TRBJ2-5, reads KAGVTQTPRYLIKTRGQQVTLSCSPISGHRSVSWYQQTPGQGLQFLFEYFSETQRNKGNFPGRFSGRQFSNSRSEMNVSTLELGDSALYLCASSISGGPQPPSEETQYFGPGTRLLVL.